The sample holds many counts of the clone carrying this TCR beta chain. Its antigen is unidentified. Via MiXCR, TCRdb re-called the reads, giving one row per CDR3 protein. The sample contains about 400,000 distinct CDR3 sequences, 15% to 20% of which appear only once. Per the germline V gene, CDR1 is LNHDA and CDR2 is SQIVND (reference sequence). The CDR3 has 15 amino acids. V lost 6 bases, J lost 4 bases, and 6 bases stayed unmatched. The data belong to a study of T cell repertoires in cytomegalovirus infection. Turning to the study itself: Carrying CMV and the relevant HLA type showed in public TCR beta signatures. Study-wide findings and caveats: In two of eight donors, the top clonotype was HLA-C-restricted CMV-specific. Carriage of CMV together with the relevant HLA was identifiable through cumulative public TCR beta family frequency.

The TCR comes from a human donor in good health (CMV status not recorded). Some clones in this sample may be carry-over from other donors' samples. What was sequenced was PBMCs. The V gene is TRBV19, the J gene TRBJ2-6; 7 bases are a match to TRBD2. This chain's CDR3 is CASRLWGGGANVLTF. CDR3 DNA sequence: TGTGCCAGTAGATTATGGGGGGGAGGGGCCAACGTCCTGACTTTC.